This T cell receptor beta chain appears in the sequencing data of a study of cytomegalovirus exposure and HLA in healthy donors. The overall study: Researchers found that around 80% of around 400 genotyped donors fell within the Caucasian-associated ancestry cluster.

Germline CDR1 reads SGHAT; CDR2 reads FQDESV (reference sequence). The V gene lost 2 bases and the J gene lost 3 bases, with 10 bases spanning the gap. The CDR3 is made up of 14 amino acids. PCR employed 60 Vbeta and 13 Jbeta primers. Some clones are missing from TCRdb's copy, which holds only in-frame ones; the method was immunoSEQ multiplex PCR. Of under 200,000 clones in the sample, approximately 80% were seen once. The receptor comes from a woman in her twenties or thirties in good health and CMV-seropositive. The V and J genes are TRBV11-1 and TRBJ1-1; D is perhaps TRBD1 (6 bases). Source material: PBMCs. The CDR3 DNA reads as TGTGCCAGCAGCTTAACAGGGCTATACACTGAAGCTTTCTTT. Protein: CASSLTGLYTEAFF.